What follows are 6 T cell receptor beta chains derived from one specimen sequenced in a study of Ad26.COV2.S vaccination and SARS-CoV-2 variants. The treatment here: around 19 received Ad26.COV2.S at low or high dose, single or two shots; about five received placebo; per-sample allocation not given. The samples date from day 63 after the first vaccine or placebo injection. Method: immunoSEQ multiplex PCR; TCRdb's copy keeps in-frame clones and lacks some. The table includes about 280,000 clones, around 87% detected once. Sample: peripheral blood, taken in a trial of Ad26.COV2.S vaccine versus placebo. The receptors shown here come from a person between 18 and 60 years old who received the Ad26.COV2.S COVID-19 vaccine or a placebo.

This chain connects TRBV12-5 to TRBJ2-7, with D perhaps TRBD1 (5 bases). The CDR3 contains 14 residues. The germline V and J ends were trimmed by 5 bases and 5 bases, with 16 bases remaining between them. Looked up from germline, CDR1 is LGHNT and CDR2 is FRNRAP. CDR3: CASGPSSKGNEQYF. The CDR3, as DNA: TGTGCTAGTGGTCCGTCCTCCAAGGGGAACGAGCAGTACTTC.

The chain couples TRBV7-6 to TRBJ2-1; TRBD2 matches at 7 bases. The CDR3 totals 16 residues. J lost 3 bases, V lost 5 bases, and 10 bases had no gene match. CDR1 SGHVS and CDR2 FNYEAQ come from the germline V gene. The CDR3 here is CASSPIRGRDYNEQFF. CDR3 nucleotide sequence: TGTGCCAGCAGCCCGATACGGGGGAGGGACTACAATGAGCAGTTCTTC.

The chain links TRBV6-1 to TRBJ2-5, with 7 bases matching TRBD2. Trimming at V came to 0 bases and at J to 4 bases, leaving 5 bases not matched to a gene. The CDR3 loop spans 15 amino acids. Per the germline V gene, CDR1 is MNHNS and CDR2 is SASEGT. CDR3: CASSEAGTGGETQYF. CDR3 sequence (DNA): TGTGCCAGCAGTGAAGCGGGGACGGGGGGAGAGACCCAGTACTTC.

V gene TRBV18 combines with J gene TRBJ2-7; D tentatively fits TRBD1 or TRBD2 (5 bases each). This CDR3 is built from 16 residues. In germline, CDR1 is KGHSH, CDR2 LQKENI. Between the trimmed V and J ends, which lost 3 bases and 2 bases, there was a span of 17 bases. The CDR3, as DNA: TGTGCCAGCTCACCCCTCGGGACGACCAAAACCTACGAGCAGTACTTC. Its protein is CASSPLGTTKTYEQYF.

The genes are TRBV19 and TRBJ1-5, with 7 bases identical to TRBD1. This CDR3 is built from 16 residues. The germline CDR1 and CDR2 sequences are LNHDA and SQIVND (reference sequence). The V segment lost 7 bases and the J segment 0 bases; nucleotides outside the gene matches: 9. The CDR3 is CASNDRETHSNQPQHF. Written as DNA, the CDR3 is TGTGCCAGTAATGACAGGGAGACCCATAGCAATCAGCCCCAGCATTTT. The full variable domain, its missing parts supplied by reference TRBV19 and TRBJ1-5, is DGGITQSPKYLFRKEGQNVTLSCEQNLNHDAMYWYRQDPGQGLRLIYYSQIVNDFQKGDIAEGYSVSREKKESFPLTVTSAQKNPTAFYLCASNDRETHSNQPQHFGDGTRLSIL.

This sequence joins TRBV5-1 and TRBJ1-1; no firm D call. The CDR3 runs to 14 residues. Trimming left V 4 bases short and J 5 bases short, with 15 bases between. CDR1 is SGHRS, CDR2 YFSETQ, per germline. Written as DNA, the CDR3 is TGCGCCAGCAGCCTGACTAATCCGGGGACTGAAGCTTTCTTT. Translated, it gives CASSLTNPGTEAFF.